Listed below are T cell receptor beta chains from one sample, sequenced in a study of cytotoxic CD8 clonotypes in ibrutinib-treated CLL. Assay: immunoSEQ multiplex PCR; the TCRdb copy retains only in-frame clones and omits some. This repertoire shows roughly 13,000 clones, approximately 70% found once; its top ten account for approximately 5.4%. The sequencing here drew on PBMCs, taken before ibrutinib treatment. These receptors all stem from a human donor with chronic lymphocytic leukemia. Both conserved end residues are part of each CDR3. A D gene is named only where the DNA matches it firmly. Only part of the rows carry a size: once, few, many, or a class if the clone is expanded.

v_gene,j_gene,d_gene,abundance,CDR3nt,CDR3aa
TRBV5-6,TRBJ1-2,-,-,TGTGCCAGCAGCTTGGTTCAGGGAGGCTACACCTTC,CASSLVQGGYTF
TRBV30,TRBJ1-6,-,-,TGTGCCTGGAGTGTAGCCTTAGGAGGTAATTCACCCCTCCACTTT,CAWSVALGGNSPLHF
TRBV28,TRBJ1-4,-,-,TGTGCCAGCAGTTCCCGGCAGGGTAATGAAAAACTGTTTTTT,CASSSRQGNEKLFF
TRBV19,TRBJ2-3,TRBD2,-,TGTGCCAGTAGTAGAAGCGGGGGGCGCACAGATACGCAGTATTTT,CASSRSGGRTDTQYF
TRBV6-5,TRBJ1-5,-,-,TGTGCCAGCAGAACAGGATCCAATCAGCCCCAGCATTTT,CASRTGSNQPQHF
TRBV27,TRBJ1-5,-,-,TGTGCCAGCAGTTTCTATAGCAATCAGCCCCAGCATTTT,CASSFYSNQPQHF
TRBV10-3,TRBJ1-1,-,-,TGTGCCATCAGGCCCAGGGAAACCGACACTGAAGCTTTCTTT,CAIRPRETDTEAFF
TRBV9,TRBJ1-1,TRBD1,-,TGTGCCAGCAGCCCCGGACAGGGGGCGGGGGGCACTGAAGCTTTCTTT,CASSPGQGAGGTEAFF
TRBV14,TRBJ1-5,-,-,TGTGCCAGCAGCTTTGGCAGCTCGGGGCCCCAGCATTTT,CASSFGSSGPQHF
TRBV27,TRBJ2-1,TRBD2,-,TGTGCCAGCAGCCAGCCTAGCGGGGGGATCAATGAGCAGTTCTTC,CASSQPSGGINEQFF
TRBV9,TRBJ2-3,-,-,TGTGCCAGCAGCGCGGGCCCGGGCACAGATACGCAGTATTTT,CASSAGPGTDTQYF
TRBV23-1,TRBJ1-6,TRBD1,-,TGCGCCAGCAGTCCGACAGGGTTCCATAATTCACCCCTCCACTTT,CASSPTGFHNSPLHF
TRBV18,TRBJ2-7,-,-,TGTGCCAGCTCACCGGGGATGCGGGACTCCTACGAGCAGTACTTC,CASSPGMRDSYEQYF
TRBV4-2,TRBJ1-2,-,-,TGTGCCAGCAGCTCGGGACGGGGCTACACCTTC,CASSSGRGYTF
TRBV6-4,TRBJ2-3,-,-,TGTGCCAGCAGTGAAGGGACGGGTGCGGGAGATACGCAGTATTTT,CASSEGTGAGDTQYF
TRBV27,TRBJ1-2,-,-,TGTGCCAGCAGTTTCGGGGGAGGGGATGGCTACACCTTC,CASSFGGGDGYTF
TRBV18,TRBJ2-5,-,-,TGTGCCAGCTCGCCCTCGGAGGAGACCCAGTACTTC,CASSPSEETQYF
TRBV27,TRBJ1-2,-,few,TGTGCCAGCAGGAGGGTGGGCTATGGCTACACCTTC,CASRRVGYGYTF
TRBV14,TRBJ1-2,-,few,TGTGCCAGCAGCCAAGACCCCACCCTCCTTAGCTATGGCTACACCTTC,CASSQDPTLLSYGYTF
TRBV11-2,TRBJ2-7,-,-,TGTGCCAGCAGCACCGGGACACCCGGCGAGCAGTACTTC,CASSTGTPGEQYF
TRBV7-2,TRBJ1-6,-,few,TGTGCCAGCAGCCCGCCCTCCTATAATTCACCCCTCCACTTT,CASSPPSYNSPLHF
TRBV4-2,TRBJ2-3,-,-,TGTGCCAGCAGCCCACGTCGCGGGGGCTGGGATACGCAGTATTTT,CASSPRRGGWDTQYF
TRBV5-1,TRBJ2-1,TRBD1,once,TGCGCCAGCAGCCCGGGACAGGGAACCTACAATGAGCAGTTCTTC,CASSPGQGTYNEQFF
TRBV7-9,TRBJ2-1,-,-,TGTGCCAGCAGCTTGTCCTCCCATGAGCAGTTCTTC,CASSLSSHEQFF
TRBV5-1,TRBJ2-2,-,-,TGCGCCAGCAGCTTTCAGCTACTGCAGGGCGGCACCGGGGAGCTGTTTTTT,CASSFQLLQGGTGELFF
TRBV7-2,TRBJ1-5,-,few,TGTGCCAGCAGCAGGGACCTCAATAGCAATCAGCCCCAGCATTTT,CASSRDLNSNQPQHF
TRBV11-1,TRBJ2-7,-,-,TGTGCCAGCAGCTCCCCAGCGTCAAGCTCCTACGAGCAGTACTTC,CASSSPASSSYEQYF
TRBV11-3,TRBJ2-3,TRBD2,-,TGTGCCAGCAGCTTAGGTCGCCGGGAGGCGGGGGAAGATACGCAGTATTTT,CASSLGRREAGEDTQYF
TRBV19,TRBJ2-3,-,-,TGTGCCAGTAGTATGGGGCCACTGGGGCTCACAGATACGCAGTATTTT,CASSMGPLGLTDTQYF
TRBV13,TRBJ2-3,TRBD2,-,TGTGCCAGCACCCCCCCGCTCCTAGCGGGAGTCGGCACAGATACGCAGTATTTT,CASTPPLLAGVGTDTQYF
TRBV29-1,TRBJ1-1,-,-,TGCAGCGTTGACTTGGGGCTTAGGACTGAAGCTTTCTTT,CSVDLGLRTEAFF
TRBV6-1,TRBJ2-1,TRBD2,-,TGTGCCAGCAGTGAGGCGGGAGAGTCCGATGAGCAGTTCTTC,CASSEAGESDEQFF
TRBV6-4,TRBJ1-2,TRBD1,-,TGTGCCAGCAGCCCCGGGACAGGGGGTGGCTACACCTTC,CASSPGTGGGYTF
TRBV5-1,TRBJ1-3,TRBD1,-,TGCGCCAGCAGCTTGGGACAGGGAGACACCATATATTTT,CASSLGQGDTIYF
TRBV28,TRBJ1-4,-,-,TGTGCCAGCCGGGGAGGGTATGAAAAACTGTTTTTT,CASRGGYEKLFF
TRBV7-9,TRBJ2-3,-,-,TGTGCCAGCAGCTTAGACACAGATACGCAGTATTTT,CASSLDTDTQYF
TRBV5-4,TRBJ2-3,TRBD2,-,TGTGCCAGCAGCTTGGGGGCTAGCGGGGGCACAGATACGCAGTATTTT,CASSLGASGGTDTQYF